These 13 T cell receptor beta chains share one sample of origin, sequenced in a study of cytomegalovirus exposure and HLA in healthy donors. The PCR used 60 Vbeta and 13 Jbeta primers. Clones were read by immunoSEQ multiplex PCR, and TCRdb kept only the in-frame ones, dropping some. Of over 150,000 clones listed, about 81% are singletons. The sequenced material came from PBMCs. These receptor sequences come from a woman between 50 and 59 years old in good health and CMV-seropositive.

The V gene is TRBV7-9, the J gene TRBJ1-2; 8 bases align to TRBD1. CDR3 length equals 13 residues. CDR1 and CDR2 (germline): SEHNR, FQNEAQ (reference sequence). Trimming at V came to 2 bases and at J to 8 bases, leaving 4 bases not matched to a gene. The CDR3 region is CASSLSQGVGYTF. CDR3 nucleotide sequence: TGTGCCAGCAGCTTATCACAGGGGGTAGGCTACACCTTC.

The chain is built from TRBV7-9 and TRBJ1-4; D uncertain. The CDR3 has 13 residues. CDR1 and CDR2 (germline): SEHNR, FQNEAQ (reference sequence). Trimming took off 2 bases at V and 5 bases at J, with 6 bases between the two ends. Here the CDR3 reads CASSLLENEKLFF. Here the CDR3 DNA reads TGTGCCAGCAGCTTATTAGAGAATGAAAAACTGTTTTTT. The entire variable domain, with the rest obtained from reference TRBV7-9 and TRBJ1-4, is as follows: DTGVSQNPRHKITKRGQNVTFRCDPISEHNRLYWYRQTLGQGPEFLTYFQNEAQLEKSRLLSDRFSAERPKGSFSTLEIQRTEQGDSAMYLCASSLLENEKLFFGSGTQLSVL.

This sequence joins TRBV7-2 and TRBJ2-6; TRBD1 agrees at 8 bases. Germline CDR1 is SGHTA and CDR2 is FQGNSA. The CDR3 totals 17 residues. V lost 5 bases to trimming and J lost 0 bases; unmatched junction nucleotides: 6. The chain's CDR3 is CASSPRDRFSGANVLTF. CDR3 DNA sequence: TGTGCCAGCAGCCCCCGGGACAGGTTCTCTGGGGCCAACGTCCTGACTTTC.

The rearrangement links TRBV6-6 to TRBJ1-1; maybe TRBD1 (6 bases). The CDR3 is 14 residues long. V was shortened by 5 bases and J by 1 base, with 11 bases between the two germline ends. Per germline, CDR1 MNHNY and CDR2 SVGAGI (reference sequence). The CDR3 nucleotides read TGTGCCAGCAGTCCCGGGACATCGAACACTGAAGCTTTCTTT. Its protein is CASSPGTSNTEAFF.

This clone has more than one count but fewer than ten. The chain joins TRBV4-2 to TRBJ2-3; TRBD2 agrees at 8 bases. V trimming: 0 bases; J trimming: 2 bases; junction bases outside the gene matches: 7. The CDR3 runs to 17 residues. The V gene's germline CDR1 is LGHNA and CDR2 YNFKEQ. Here the CDR3 DNA reads TGTGCCAGCAGCCAAGATGGCGCAGCGGGGGTCACAGATACGCAGTATTTT. Residues: CASSQDGAAGVTDTQYF.

In this sample, this clone turned up once. The gene calls are TRBV30 and TRBJ2-7, with 9 bases that match TRBD1. CDR3 length: 16 residues. Germline assignment: CDR1 GTSNPN and CDR2 SVGIG (reference sequence). J lost 5 bases, V lost 3 bases, and 14 bases had no gene match. CDR3 nucleotide sequence: TGTGCCTGGAGCGCTATACCCGGGACAGGGATCAACGAGCAGTACTTC. It codes for CAWSAIPGTGINEQYF.

This clone was seen only a few times. This chain links TRBV10-2 with TRBJ2-7; the match to TRBD2 covers 8 bases. V was pared by 6 bases and J by 2 bases, with 6 bases of the junction left unmatched. Looked up from germline, CDR1 is WSHSY and CDR2 is SAAADI. CDR3 size: 14 residues. The CDR3 bases are TGCGCCAGCAGCGGAAGCGGGGGCGCCTACGAGCAGTACTTC. Translation gives CASSGSGGAYEQYF.

This chain links TRBV7-9 with TRBJ2-7, with 7 bases lining up with TRBD1. The J segment lost 3 bases and the V segment lost 0 bases, leaving 5 bases of the junction unmatched. The CDR3 sequence is 15 residues long. Germline lookup yields CDR1 SEHNR and CDR2 FQNEAQ (reference sequence). The chain's CDR3 is CASSLAQGRYYEQYF. As DNA, the CDR3 is TGTGCCAGCAGCTTAGCACAGGGGCGATACTACGAGCAGTACTTC.

The V call is TRBV13, the J call TRBJ2-7; 8 bases align to TRBD2. This CDR3 comprises 14 residues. V gave up 5 bases and J gave up 3 bases; unmatched junction bases: 6. Looked up from germline, CDR1 is PRHDT and CDR2 is FYEKMQ (reference sequence). The CDR3 here is CASSPIAGNYEQYF. In DNA, the CDR3 is TGTGCCAGCAGCCCCATAGCGGGAAACTACGAGCAGTACTTC. Full variable domain (rest looked up from reference TRBV13 and TRBJ2-7): AAGVIQSPRHLIKEKRETATLKCYPIPRHDTVYWYQQGPGQDPQFLISFYEKMQSDKGSIPDRFSAQQFSDYHSELNMSSLELGDSALYFCASSPIAGNYEQYFGPGTRLTVT.

The gene calls are TRBV29-1 and TRBJ2-5; 10 positions agree with TRBD2. The CDR3 is 14 residues long. Trimming took 3 bases from V and 4 from J; bases not matched to a gene: 5. Germline V gene sequence: CDR1 SQVTM, CDR2 ANQGSEA. The CDR3 here is CSVDGASGGETQYF. The CDR3 DNA is TGCAGCGTTGACGGGGCTAGCGGGGGAGAGACCCAGTACTTC.

The V gene is TRBV6-6, the J gene TRBJ2-1; D ambiguous. Germline CDR1 reads MNHNY; CDR2 reads SVGAGI (reference sequence). V was shortened by 0 bases and J by 10 bases, with 4 bases between the two germline ends. The CDR3 is 11 residues long. The CDR3 DNA sequence: TGTGCCAGCAGTTACTCAGAGGAGCAGTTCTTC. Residues: CASSYSEEQFF.

CDR3 loop: CSVGSSGGNEQFF. CDR3 sequence (DNA): TGCAGCGTGGGGTCTAGCGGGGGGAATGAGCAGTTCTTC. The chain uses TRBV29-1 and TRBJ2-1; 11 nucleotides match TRBD2. Germline trimming cut 6 bases from V and 7 bases from J; bases unmatched to any gene: 5. Germline CDR1 is SQVTM and CDR2 is ANQGSEA. This CDR3 contains 13 residues.

This clone appeared a few times. The gene calls are TRBV7-9 and TRBJ1-1, with D maybe TRBD1 (6 bases). This CDR3 has 12 residues. The V and J ends lost 5 bases and 7 bases respectively, with 11 bases between them. Germline V gene data show CDR1 as SEHNR and CDR2 as FQNEAQ (reference sequence). This CDR3 is CASSTDSLEAFF. The CDR3 DNA sequence: TGTGCCAGCAGCACGGACAGCCTTGAAGCTTTCTTT.